The 20 T cell receptor beta chains in this list originate from one sample, sequenced in a study of blood T cells in healthy people across ages. For the second PCR, which ran for about 7 to 11 cycles, a sample-barcoded 5' primer and a J-beta primer mix were used. In TCRdb, the 5' RACE reads were re-called with MiXCR into one record per CDR3 protein. Of about 500,000 distinct CDR3 sequences in the sample, less than 25% were seen once. These data are also associated with another study on T cells of mothers and their children.

Sequenced input: blood. All receptors come from a boy aged 5-17 years in good health.

This clonotype has just a few counts. The chain couples TRBV3-1 to TRBJ1-2; D gene ambiguous. This CDR3 is 14 amino acids long. Germline V lookup: CDR1 LGHDT, CDR2 YNNKEL (reference sequence). The V and J ends lost 0 bases and 3 bases respectively, with 8 bases between them. The CDR3 loop is CASSQDAGHYGYTF. The CDR3 nucleotides are TGTGCCAGCAGCCAAGATGCAGGCCACTATGGCTACACCTTC.

This chain joins TRBV27 and TRBJ2-5; 8 nucleotides match TRBD1. The CDR3 contains 12 residues. The V and J ends lost 5 bases and 7 bases, in that order; junction bases with no gene match: 3. In germline, CDR1 is MNHEY, CDR2 SMNVEV (reference sequence). The CDR3 DNA reads TGTGCCAGCAGTGACAGGGGAGGGACCCAGTACTTC. Amino acids: CASSDRGGTQYF.

This rearrangement joins TRBV7-9 to TRBJ2-1, with 8 bases aligning to TRBD2. This CDR3 is 16 amino acids long. The J segment lost 6 bases and the V segment lost 0 bases, leaving 7 bases of the junction unmatched. Germline V gene lookup returns CDR1 SEHNR and CDR2 FQNEAQ (reference sequence). The CDR3 sequence is CASSLALTREANEQFF. DNA for the CDR3: TGTGCCAGCAGCTTAGCCCTGACGCGGGAGGCCAATGAGCAGTTCTTC.

In its sample, this clonotype was seen a few times. The chain joins TRBV29-1 to TRBJ1-1; unclear D gene. The CDR3 has 11 residues. Looked up from germline, CDR1 is SQVTM and CDR2 is ANQGSEA. The V end was cut by 4 bases, the J end by 6 bases, with 9 bases between. The DNA for the CDR3 is TGCAGCGTTGGGGCTCTCGCTGAAGCTTTCTTT. Amino acids: CSVGALAEAFF. The full variable domain, its missing parts supplied by reference TRBV29-1 and TRBJ1-1, is SAVISQKPSRDICQRGTSLTIQCQVDSQVTMMFWYRQQPGQSLTLIATANQGSEATYESGFVIDKFPISRPNLTFSTLTVSNMSPEDSSIYLCSVGALAEAFFGQGTRLTVV.

This clonotype appeared many times. This chain links TRBV20-1 with TRBJ2-7; D possibly uses TRBD1 or TRBD2 (5 bases each). The CDR3 has 14 amino acids. The germline gives CDR1 DFQATT, CDR2 SNEGSKA (reference sequence). The germline V and J ends were trimmed by 3 bases and 0 bases, with 12 bases remaining between them. CDR3 residues: CSARGEQSSYEQYF. CDR3 coding DNA: TGCAGTGCTAGGGGGGAACAGAGCTCCTACGAGCAGTACTTC.

This rearrangement joins TRBV4-3 to TRBJ2-5; D is tentatively TRBD1 or TRBD2 (6 bases each). This CDR3 is built from 15 residues. The V and J ends lost 0 bases and 5 bases respectively, with 13 bases between them. Per germline, CDR1 LGHNA and CDR2 YSLEER. The CDR3 region is CASSQEGGAQETQYF. CDR3 coding DNA: TGCGCCAGCAGCCAAGAGGGGGGCGCGCAGGAGACCCAGTACTTC.

This clonotype was counted between two and nine times. J is TRBJ1-5 and V is TRBV27; D not resolved. The germline V gene has CDR1 MNHEY and CDR2 SMNVEV (reference sequence). The CDR3 contains 13 residues. Trimming removed 4 bases at V and 6 bases at J, with 10 bases between. CDR3 bases: TGTGCCAGCAGTTCGACCCGTACTCAGCCCCAGCATTTT. This translates into CASSSTRTQPQHF.

Only a few counts were recorded for this clonotype. CDR3 in amino acids: CASSGTGGSDNSPLHF. CDR3 coding DNA: TGTGCCAGCAGTGGGACAGGGGGAAGCGATAATTCACCCCTCCACTTT. The J gene is TRBJ1-6, the V gene TRBV2; TRBD1 matches at 10 bases. V lost 4 bases and J lost 5; bases outside the gene matches: 5. Per germline, CDR1 SNHLY and CDR2 FYNNEI. This CDR3 has 16 residues.

This chain connects TRBV6-5 to TRBJ2-2; D remains ambiguous. The CDR3 loop spans 15 amino acids. From germline, CDR1 is MNHEY and CDR2 SVGAGI. Trimming removed 0 bases from V and 2 bases from J, with 7 bases in between. CDR3 loop: CASSYSLENTGELFF. The CDR3 bases are TGTGCCAGCAGTTACTCCCTGGAAAACACCGGGGAGCTGTTTTTT.

With respect to this clonotype: Because the CDR3's place on the DNA is in doubt, the DNA is left out and the CDR3 is given as listed by TCRdb. This rearrangement joins TRBV11-3 to TRBJ1-4; the listed D gene, TRBD1, was not tested against the DNA. The germline V gene encodes CDR1 SGHNT and CDR2 YENEEA. The CDR3 comprises 14 residues, both ends counted. The CDR3 sequence is CAYHPADLMKNCFF.

The chain combines TRBV24-1 with TRBJ2-1; tentative D call: TRBD1 (6 bases). Germline V lookup: CDR1 KGHDR, CDR2 SFDVKD. Trimming pared 4 bases from V and 4 bases from J, leaving 13 bases between. The CDR3 is 15 amino acids. CDR3 in amino acids: CATSERQVKYNEQFF. In nucleotides, the CDR3 is TGTGCCACCAGTGAGAGACAGGTGAAGTACAATGAGCAGTTCTTC.

This clonotype was counted only a few times. The chain carries TRBV7-2 and TRBJ2-1; 10 bases match TRBD2. J lost 7 bases, V lost 5 bases, and 14 bases had no gene match. The CDR3 sequence is 17 residues long. CDR1 is SGHTA, CDR2 FQGNSA, per germline. CDR3 in DNA: TGTGCCAGCAGCCCCGGTAGGCTAGCGGGAGCAAAAAATGAGCAGTTCTTC. Protein: CASSPGRLAGAKNEQFF.

As DNA, the CDR3 is TGTGTCATGCCGGGGTGGCCTTACAATGAGCAGTTCTTC. It yields the protein CVMPGWPYNEQFF. The gene calls are TRBV28 and TRBJ2-1, with D possibly being TRBD2 (5 bases). There are 13 residues in the CDR3. The germline CDR1 and CDR2 sequences are MDHEN and SYDVKM.

This clonotype was recorded a few times. The V call is TRBV11-2, the J call TRBJ1-2; unclear D gene. This CDR3 is built from 16 residues. Trimming pared 4 bases from V and 4 bases from J, leaving 19 bases between. Germline loops: CDR1 SGHAT, CDR2 FQNNGV. DNA for the CDR3: TGTGCCAGCAGCTCACTAGCGGGCAGCAGATTCTATGGCTACACCTTC. It codes for CASSSLAGSRFYGYTF. The full variable domain, in which reference TRBV11-2 and TRBJ1-2 provide the parts outside the CDR3, is EAGVAQSPRYKIIEKRQSVAFWCNPISGHATLYWYQQILGQGPKLLIQFQNNGVVDDSQLPKDRFSAERLKGVDSTLKIQPAKLEDSAVYLCASSSLAGSRFYGYTFGSGTRLTVV.

This chain connects TRBV4-3 to TRBJ2-2; TRBD1 matches at 9 bases. V lost 5 bases, J lost 9 bases, and 16 bases stayed unmatched. Per germline, CDR1 LGHNA and CDR2 YSLEER. The CDR3 extends over 17 amino acids. This CDR3 is CASSKDRGRRVTRELFF. The DNA for the CDR3 is TGCGCCAGCAGCAAGGACAGGGGCCGACGCGTGACCCGGGAGCTGTTTTTT.

In its sample, this clonotype was seen once. The V and J genes are TRBV6-2 or TRBV6-3 and TRBJ2-1; 12 bases fit TRBD2. CDR3 length: 16 amino acids. CDR1 and CDR2 (germline): MNHEY, SVGEGT. Trimming cost V 6 bases and J 9 bases; bases outside gene matches: 12. CDR3 residues: CASRPSGRALLSEQFF. The CDR3 DNA follows: TGTGCCAGCAGACCTAGCGGGAGGGCCCTATTGAGTGAGCAGTTCTTC.

This clonotype has a handful of counts. The chain links TRBV28 to TRBJ2-1; tentatively, D is TRBD2 (5 bases). The germline V gene encodes CDR1 MDHEN and CDR2 SYDVKM. V was cut by 10 bases and J by 6 bases, with 19 bases left in between. The CDR3 is 14 amino acids. The chain's CDR3 is CATIPRAVGNEQFF. For the CDR3, the DNA is TGTGCCACCATCCCGAGGGCCGTGGGCAATGAGCAGTTCTTC.

This clonotype was found a few times. The chain is built from TRBV29-1 and TRBJ2-7; TRBD1 is a possible D gene (6 bases). The CDR3 has 12 residues. The V gene lost 6 bases and the J gene lost 1 base, with 10 bases spanning the gap. The germline V gene encodes CDR1 SQVTM and CDR2 ANQGSEA. CDR3 DNA sequence: TGCAGCGTCGTGACAGGTTCCTACGAGCAGTACTTC. Translation gives CSVVTGSYEQYF.

This clonotype was picked up many times. V usage is TRBV29-1 and J usage is TRBJ2-7, with 8 bases fitting TRBD2. CDR1 and CDR2 (germline): SQVTM, ANQGSEA. After removal of 4 bases from V and 0 bases from J, the junction contained 5 bases not matched to a gene. The CDR3 consists of 14 residues. The chain's CDR3 is CSVVSTSGSYEQYF. As DNA, the CDR3 is TGCAGCGTTGTGAGTACTAGCGGCTCCTACGAGCAGTACTTC.

The V call is TRBV29-1, the J call TRBJ2-1; D may be TRBD2 (6 bases). This CDR3 spans 13 amino acids. The ends were cut back, 5 bases at V and 3 bases at J, with 11 bases in the middle. Germline V lookup: CDR1 SQVTM, CDR2 ANQGSEA. The CDR3 protein is CSVTAGFYNEQFF. CDR3 DNA sequence: TGCAGCGTTACAGCGGGCTTCTACAATGAGCAGTTCTTC.